This is a list of T cell receptor beta chains from one sample in a study of circulating and synovial CD4+ cells in juvenile arthritis. This table comes from immunoSEQ multiplex PCR, and its TCRdb copy is limited to in-frame clones, with some not included. The sample consists of some 33,000 clones, around 95% of them appearing once. Sequencing was done on a sample of CD4+ T cells from blood. Receptor source: a human donor with juvenile idiopathic arthritis. The CDR3 runs from the conserved cysteine through the conserved F or W. Each record gives: clone size, D gene, J gene, V gene, CDR3 DNA, CDR3 protein. D genes are given only for firm matches. A clone size is listed for some rows: how often the clone was seen (once, few, many), or a class if it is expanded.

clone_size: -; d_call: TRBD1; j_call: TRBJ1-2; v_call: TRBV20-1; cdr3_nt: TGCAGTGCCGGACAGGGATATGGCTACACCTTC; cdr3_aa: CSAGQGYGYTF
clone_size: few; d_call: TRBD1; j_call: TRBJ1-1; v_call: TRBV18; cdr3_nt: TGTGCCAGCTCACCACCGGGACAGGGGAACACTGAAGCTTTCTTT; cdr3_aa: CASSPPGQGNTEAFF
clone_size: -; d_call: -; j_call: TRBJ1-1; v_call: TRBV4-1; cdr3_nt: TGCGCCAGCAGCCAAAGTACGGGGGGCACTGAAGCTTTCTTT; cdr3_aa: CASSQSTGGTEAFF
clone_size: -; d_call: TRBD2; j_call: TRBJ2-5; v_call: TRBV7-2; cdr3_nt: TGTGCCAGCAGCCGTCTGGGACTAGCGGCGTACCAAGAGACCCAGTACTTC; cdr3_aa: CASSRLGLAAYQETQYF
clone_size: -; d_call: -; j_call: TRBJ2-5; v_call: TRBV6-5; cdr3_nt: TGTGCCACCCCATTGGAGGAGACCCAGTACTTC; cdr3_aa: CATPLEETQYF
clone_size: once; d_call: -; j_call: TRBJ2-2; v_call: TRBV5-1; cdr3_nt: TGCGCCAGCAGCTTGGGTAGCTCCCCCGGGGAGCTGTTTTTT; cdr3_aa: CASSLGSSPGELFF
clone_size: -; d_call: TRBD1; j_call: TRBJ1-1; v_call: TRBV19; cdr3_nt: TGTGCCAGTAGCATGGACAGGGACACTGAAGCTTTCTTT; cdr3_aa: CASSMDRDTEAFF
clone_size: -; d_call: -; j_call: TRBJ2-5; v_call: TRBV6-1; cdr3_nt: TGTGCCAGCAGTGAAGTCGATCCTGGGGGCCGGGCCTGTAACTTC; cdr3_aa: CASSEVDPGGRACNF
clone_size: -; d_call: TRBD1; j_call: TRBJ1-2; v_call: TRBV19; cdr3_nt: TGTGCCAGTAGTATTGGACAGGGCCAAGGCTACACCTTC; cdr3_aa: CASSIGQGQGYTF
clone_size: once; d_call: TRBD2; j_call: TRBJ2-7; v_call: TRBV7-2; cdr3_nt: TGTGCCAGCAGCCACCGGACTAGCGGGGGGAGGGTCTACGAGCAGTACTTC; cdr3_aa: CASSHRTSGGRVYEQYF
clone_size: once; d_call: -; j_call: TRBJ2-3; v_call: TRBV5-1; cdr3_nt: TGCGCCAGCAGCTTGTCGCAGGGGCTTTCACTGAGTACGCAGTATTTT; cdr3_aa: CASSLSQGLSLSTQYF
clone_size: -; d_call: TRBD2; j_call: TRBJ2-7; v_call: TRBV6-1; cdr3_nt: TGTGCCAGCAGTGAAGAGTACCTAGCGGGCTACGAGCAGTACTTC; cdr3_aa: CASSEEYLAGYEQYF
clone_size: -; d_call: -; j_call: TRBJ1-1; v_call: TRBV5-1; cdr3_nt: TGCGCCAGCAGCCACGTGGCGGTAAAAAACACTGAAGCTTTCTTT; cdr3_aa: CASSHVAVKNTEAFF
clone_size: once; d_call: TRBD1; j_call: TRBJ2-7; v_call: TRBV19; cdr3_nt: TGTGCCAGTAAGGACAGGGAACGGTACGAGCAGTACTTC; cdr3_aa: CASKDRERYEQYF